What follows describes a single TCR beta chain. Staining for CD45RO/CCR7/CD25/CD127/CD95/CD27 allowed sorting of CD4+ naive, central memory, regulatory and stem cell-like memory cells. The data were obtained in a study of beta chain features in type 1 diabetes. Expressed TCRB transcripts were sequenced, since all the RNA that had been isolated was reverse transcribed. Measured with immunoSEQ multiplex PCR; TCRdb has only the in-frame clones, and not every one. The table records roughly 130,000 clones, about a tenth of them present only once. The CDR3 extends over 15 amino acids. Per germline, CDR1 SEHNR and CDR2 FQNEAQ (reference sequence). Trimming took off 5 bases at V and 0 bases at J, with 14 bases between the two ends.

The chain links TRBV7-9 to TRBJ2-7, with D possibly TRBD1 on 6 matching bases. The sequenced sample consisted of central memory CD4+ T cells from blood. This receptor was identified in a man younger than 30 in good health. CDR3 nucleotide sequence: TGTGCCAGCAGCCACCGACAGGCCGGCTCCTACGAGCAGTACTTC. Translation: CASSHRQAGSYEQYF.